This T cell receptor beta chain emerged from a study of shared clonotypes between healthy human individuals. Study-level background: The donor pool was made up of two women and three men aged 18 to 49.

As concerns this clone: Its target is unknown.

Study results and caveats: Clonotypes which were not shared had lower generation probabilities than clonotypes that all four donors shared.

The CDR3 length is 21 residues. Some clones are missing from TCRdb's copy, which holds only in-frame ones; the method was immunoSEQ multiplex PCR. Here the sample spans over a million clones, around 78% being singletons. The receptor comes from a man aged 18 to 30 in good health. Some clones in this sample may be carry-over from other donors' samples. The rearrangement uses TRBV12-2 and TRBJ1-1. TRBV12-2 represents a pseudogene. The sample was memory CD4+ T cells from PBMCs. Described subset: CD45RA-negative fraction. The DNA for the CDR3 is TGTGCAAGTCGCTTCCCCAGGGTAGATGTTTCGGCAGGGAGTAAGAACACTGAAGCTTTCTTT. It specifies CASRFPRVDVSAGSKNTEAFF.